This T cell receptor (beta chain) was sequenced during a study of shared clonotypes between healthy human individuals. About the research overall: CD4 naive cells filled three plates per donor, CD4 memory three, CD8 naive two and CD8 memory one. General study results and limits: Several donors held 4.5% to 5% of naive CD4 clonotypes in common.

Assay: immunoSEQ multiplex PCR; the TCRdb copy retains only in-frame clones and omits some. Here the sample spans approximately 640,000 clones, less than 95% being singletons. This CDR3 comprises 12 residues. Per the germline V gene, CDR1 is PRHDT and CDR2 is FYEKMQ (reference sequence). On this clone: Its antigen is as yet unknown. A junction end diverges from the germline sequence, so it may reflect a read error.

The donors were all Caucasian adults (living in Nashville, Tennessee). Source material: memory CD8+ T cells from PBMCs. As for subset: CD45RO+ cells pooled with CCR7-negative TemRA cells. The V and J genes are TRBV13 and TRBJ2-7; 10 bases map to TRBD1. This TCR was sampled from a man aged 18 to 30 in good health. Some clones in this sample may be carry-over from other donors' samples. As DNA, the CDR3 is TGTGCCAGCAGCCCCGGCCGAGGACAGGGGGGCTTC. It specifies CASSPGRGQGGF. Full variable domain (rest looked up from reference TRBV13 and TRBJ2-7): AAGVIQSPRHLIKEKRETATLKCYPIPRHDTVYWYQQGPGQDPQFLISFYEKMQSDKGSIPDRFSAQQFSDYHSELNMSSLELGDSALYFCASSPGRGQGGFGPGTRLTVT.